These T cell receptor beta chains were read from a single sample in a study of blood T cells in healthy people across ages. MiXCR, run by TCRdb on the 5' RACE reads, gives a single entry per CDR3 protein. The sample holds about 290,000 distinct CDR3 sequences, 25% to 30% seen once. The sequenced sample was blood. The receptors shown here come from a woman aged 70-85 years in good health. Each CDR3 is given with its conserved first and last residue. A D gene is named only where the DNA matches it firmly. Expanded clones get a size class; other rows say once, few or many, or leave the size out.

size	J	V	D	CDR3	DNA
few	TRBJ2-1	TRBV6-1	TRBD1	CASSAPGQGRNEQFF	TGTGCCAGCAGTGCCCCGGGACAGGGGAGAAATGAGCAGTTCTTC
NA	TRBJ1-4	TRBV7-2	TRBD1	CASSLSGTGNEKLFF	TGTGCCAGCAGCTTAAGCGGGACAGGGAATGAAAAACTGTTTTTT
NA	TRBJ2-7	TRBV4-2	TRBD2	CASSQDIGSSGSGYQQYF	TGTGCCAGCAGCCAAGATATTGGGAGTAGCGGGAGTGGCTACCAGCAGTACTTC
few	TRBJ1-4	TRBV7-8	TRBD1	CASSSGGMDEKLFF	TGTGCCAGCAGCTCAGGGGGCATGGACGAAAAACTGTTTTTT
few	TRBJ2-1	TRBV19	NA	CASSKQGPPYNEQFF	TGTGCCAGTAGTAAACAGGGCCCTCCCTACAATGAGCAGTTCTTC
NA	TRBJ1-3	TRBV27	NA	CASSSTGNGNTIYF	TGTGCCAGCAGCTCGACCGGTAATGGAAACACCATATATTTT
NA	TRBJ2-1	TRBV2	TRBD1	CASAGQGSYNEQFF	TGTGCCAGCGCAGGACAGGGATCTTACAATGAGCAGTTCTTC
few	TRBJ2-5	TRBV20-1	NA	CSARREWEQETQYF	TGCAGTGCTAGGAGGGAGTGGGAGCAAGAGACCCAGTACTTC
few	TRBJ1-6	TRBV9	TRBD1	CASSEKQGYNSPLHF	TGTGCCAGCAGCGAAAAACAGGGGTATAATTCACCCCTCCACTTT
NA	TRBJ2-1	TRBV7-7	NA	CASSFGPTPYNEQFF	TGTGCCAGCAGCTTTGGCCCCACACCCTACAATGAGCAGTTCTTC
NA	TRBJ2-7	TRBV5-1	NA	CASSLLGDTDYEQYF	TGCGCCAGCAGCCTATTGGGGGACACCGACTACGAGCAGTACTTC
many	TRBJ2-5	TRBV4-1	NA	CASSQRVGDFQETQYF	TGCGCCAGCAGCCAGCGCGTCGGAGATTTCCAAGAGACCCAGTACTTC
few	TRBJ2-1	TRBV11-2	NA	CASSLDLPEQFF	TGTGCCAGCAGCTTAGATCTGCCTGAGCAGTTCTTC
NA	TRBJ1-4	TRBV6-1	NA	CASKRRGVGTNEKLFF	TGTGCCAGCAAGAGACGGGGAGTAGGGACTAATGAAAAACTGTTTTTT
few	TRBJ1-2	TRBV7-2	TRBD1	CASSLDRGNYGYTF	TGTGCCAGCAGTCTCGACAGGGGTAACTATGGCTACACCTTC
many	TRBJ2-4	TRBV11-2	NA	CASSSGAGNIQYF	TGTGCCAGCAGCTCCGGGGCGGGGAACATTCAGTACTTC
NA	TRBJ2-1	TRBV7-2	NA	CASSLQAREQFF	TGTGCCAGCAGCCTACAGGCTCGAGAGCAGTTCTTC
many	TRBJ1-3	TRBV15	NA	CATSPGGRAGNTIYF	TGTGCCACCAGCCCGGGGGGCCGAGCGGGAAACACCATATATTTT
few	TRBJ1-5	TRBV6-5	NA	CASSDPGGNQPQHF	TGTGCCAGCAGCGACCCGGGGGGCAATCAGCCCCAGCATTTT
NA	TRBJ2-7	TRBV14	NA	CASSQDENFLDLPGEQYF	TGTGCCAGCAGCCAAGATGAAAACTTTTTGGACCTACCTGGTGAGCAGTACTTC
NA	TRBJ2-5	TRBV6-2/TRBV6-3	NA	CASSAPIARSVETQYF	TGTGCCAGCAGTGCGCCCATAGCGCGGTCCGTCGAGACCCAGTACTTC
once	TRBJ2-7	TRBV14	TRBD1	CASSHLGQGDSEQYF	TGTGCCAGCAGCCACCTGGGACAGGGGGACTCCGAGCAGTACTTC
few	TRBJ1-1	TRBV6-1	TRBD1	CAIRGTGGDGTEAFF	TGTGCCATCAGGGGGACAGGGGGCGATGGTACTGAAGCTTTCTTT
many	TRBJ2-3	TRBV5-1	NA	CASSTTDTQYF	TGCGCCAGCAGCACAACAGATACGCAGTATTTT
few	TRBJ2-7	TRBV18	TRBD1	CASSPDRVGSEQYF	TGTGCCAGCTCACCTGACAGGGTCGGCAGCGAGCAGTACTTC
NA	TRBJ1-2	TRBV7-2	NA	CASSLDGRGYTF	TGTGCCAGCAGCTTAGACGGGCGTGGCTACACCTTC
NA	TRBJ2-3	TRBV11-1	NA	CASSLALLDTQYF	TGTGCCAGCAGCTTAGCGCTTTTGGATACGCAGTATTTT
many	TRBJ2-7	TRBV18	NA	CASSGAPGYEQYF	TGTGCCAGCTCAGGGGCCCCAGGGTACGAGCAGTACTTC
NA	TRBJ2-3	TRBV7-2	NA	CASSLGYLESTDTQYF	TGTGCCAGCAGCTTAGGCTACCTAGAAAGCACAGATACGCAGTATTTT
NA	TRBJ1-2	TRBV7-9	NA	CASSLGGTVGYTF	TGTGCCAGCAGCCTAGGGGGAACGGTTGGCTACACCTTC
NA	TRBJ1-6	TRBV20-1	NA	CSAREGTNGGSPLHF	TGCAGTGCTAGAGAGGGTACCAACGGCGGTTCACCCCTCCACTTT
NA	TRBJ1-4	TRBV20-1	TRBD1	CSAARGLNEKLFF	TGCAGTGCCGCCAGGGGGCTCAACGAAAAACTGTTTTTT
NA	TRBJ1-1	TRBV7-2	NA	CASSLDPRNTEAFF	TGTGCCAGCAGCTTAGATCCGAGGAACACGGAAGCTTTCTTT
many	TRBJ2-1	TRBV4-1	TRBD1	CASSHPPRDRGEKQFF	TGCGCCAGCAGCCATCCCCCCCGGGACAGGGGCGAAAAGCAGTTCTTC
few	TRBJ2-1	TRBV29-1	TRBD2	CSVEVASGRNSEQFF	TGCAGCGTTGAAGTGGCTAGCGGGAGAAACAGTGAGCAGTTCTTC
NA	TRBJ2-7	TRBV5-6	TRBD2	CASSFRLAGTNEQYF	TGTGCCAGCAGCTTTCGGCTAGCGGGAACCAACGAGCAGTACTTC
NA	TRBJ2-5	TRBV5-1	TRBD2	CASSSSGTSVQETQYF	TGCGCCAGCAGCTCTTCCGGGACTAGCGTCCAAGAGACCCAGTACTTC
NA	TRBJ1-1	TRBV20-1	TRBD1	CSASRQGVAFF	TGCAGTGCCTCTCGACAGGGTGTAGCTTTCTTT
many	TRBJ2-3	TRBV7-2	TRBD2	CASSLVAGADTQYF	TGTGCCAGCAGCTTAGTAGCGGGAGCAGATACGCAGTATTTT
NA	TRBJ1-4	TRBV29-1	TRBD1	CSVEGTGGEEEKLFF	TGCAGCGTTGAAGGGACAGGGGGCGAGGAAGAAAAACTGTTTTTT